The 13 T cell receptor beta chains in this list originate from one sample, sequenced in a study of regulatory T cells in long-lasting Graves disease (dated by TCRdb to 2020 to 2022). Receptors were amplified or captured by multiplex PCR. The sequencer listed for this sample is Illumina HiSeq 4000. iRepertoire HTBI primers and Arm-PCR amplification of CDR3 regions were used to construct TCR beta libraries. Clones were called with MiXCR by TCRdb after fastp trimmed the public reads at Q25, and only in-frame beta chains were retained. For every CDR3 protein sequence, its rows merge into one entry that carries the most common genes and DNA. This sample has hundreds of thousands of distinct CDR3 sequences in its table, and 22% of those were observed once. The ten largest clones capture around 13% of the sample. The time point label corresponds to: persistent/refractory GD, antithyroid drugs over 5 years with positive TRAb. RNA was extracted from PBMCs in TRIzol for both TCR sequencing and RNA sequencing.

The sequencing here drew on peripheral blood mononuclear cells (PBMCs), taken when the disease was refractory, from a patient treated with antithyroid drugs. Every receptor here comes from a female donor with Graves disease.

The chain recombines TRBV20-1 with TRBJ1-6; possible D gene TRBD1, 5 bases. V lost 3 bases, J lost 4 bases, and 10 bases lay in between. CDR3 length equals 14 residues. Germline V gene sequence: CDR1 DFQATT, CDR2 SNEGSKA (reference sequence). CDR3 nucleotide sequence: TGCAGTGCTAGTGAACAGGCTTATAATTCACCCCTCCACTTT. Translation: CSASEQAYNSPLHF.

The gene calls are TRBV12-3 or TRBV12-4 and TRBJ2-5, with 8 bases aligning to TRBD2. The CDR3 is 17 amino acids. V lost 6 bases to trimming and J lost 3 bases; unmatched junction nucleotides: 15. In nucleotides, the CDR3 is TGTGCCAGCAGCCAAGATAGGAATAGCGGGGTCAAAGAGACCCAGTACTTC. Translating it yields CASSQDRNSGVKETQYF.

Here the CDR3 reads CATSDAGALETQYF. DNA of the CDR3: TGTGCCACCAGTGATGCCGGGGCCCTAGAGACCCAGTACTTC. The chain combines TRBV24-1 with TRBJ2-5; D tentatively reads TRBD1 or TRBD2 (5 bases each). Germline V gives CDR1 KGHDR, CDR2 SFDVKD. The length of the CDR3 is 14 residues. Trimming removed 3 bases at V and 4 bases at J, with 11 bases between.

This clonotype has at least ten counts. The V call is TRBV28, the J call TRBJ2-5; no definite D call. The CDR3 extends over 14 amino acids. The V gene lost 6 bases and the J gene lost 1 base, with 12 bases spanning the gap. From germline, CDR1 is MDHEN and CDR2 SYDVKM. The CDR3 DNA is TGTGCCAGCAGATCCACTGGCACCCAAGAGACCCAGTACTTC. Its translation: CASRSTGTQETQYF. The full variable domain, its missing parts supplied by reference TRBV28 and TRBJ2-5, is DVKVTQSSRYLVKRTGEKVFLECVQDMDHENMFWYRQDPGLGLRLIYFSYDVKMKEKGDIPEGYSVSREKKERFSLILESASTNQTSMYLCASRSTGTQETQYFGPGTRLLVL.

The rearrangement links TRBV28 to TRBJ1-2; perhaps TRBD1 as D (5 bases). Germline V gene sequence: CDR1 MDHEN, CDR2 SYDVKM. CDR3 length equals 18 residues. V was shortened by 2 bases and J by 8 bases, with 27 bases between the two germline ends. CDR3 bases: TGTGCCAGCAGTTTACCGTGGGGACCTACCCCCTCGAATGAGGGCTACACCTTC. Amino acid sequence: CASSLPWGPTPSNEGYTF.

This clonotype was seen more than once but under ten times. CDR3 in amino acids: CASSSDMSGYTF. The CDR3 nucleotides are TGTGCCAGCAGCTCCGACATGTCTGGCTACACCTTC. The chain recombines TRBV5-8 with TRBJ1-2, with D unclear. The CDR3 covers 12 residues. V was clipped by 3 bases and J by 7 bases, with 10 bases between them. Germline assignment: CDR1 SGHTS and CDR2 YDEGEE.

This clonotype was detected ten times or more. This chain connects TRBV12-3 or TRBV12-4 to TRBJ1-2; TRBD1 matches 8 bases. This CDR3 comprises 15 residues. The V gene end was trimmed by 6 bases and the J gene end by 0 bases; junction bases not matched to a gene: 6. In DNA, the CDR3 is TGTGCCAGCAGCCACGGACAGGGAGCTAACTATGGCTACACCTTC. Amino acid sequence: CASSHGQGANYGYTF.

The rearrangement uses TRBV19 and TRBJ2-2; D not certain. Looked up from germline, CDR1 is LNHDA and CDR2 is SQIVND (reference sequence). V lost 5 bases to trimming and J lost 5 bases, with 12 bases between them. This CDR3 comprises 14 residues. Here the CDR3 reads CASSPLDGTGELFF. The DNA for the CDR3 is TGTGCCAGTAGTCCATTGGATGGGACCGGGGAGCTGTTTTTT.

The chain carries TRBV5-1 and TRBJ2-7; D might be TRBD1 (6 bases). This CDR3 region has 14 residues. Germline-derived CDR1 and CDR2 are SGHRS and YFSETQ. Trimming shortened V by 0 bases and J by 2 bases, and 9 bases separated the two germline ends. The CDR3 DNA sequence: TGCGCCAGCAGCTTGGGACAGGCCCCCTACGAGCAGTACTTC. This gives the protein CASSLGQAPYEQYF. Using reference TRBV5-1 and TRBJ2-7 for the parts outside the CDR3, the full variable domain is KAGVTQTPRYLIKTRGQQVTLSCSPISGHRSVSWYQQTPGQGLQFLFEYFSETQRNKGNFPGRFSGRQFSNSRSEMNVSTLELGDSALYLCASSLGQAPYEQYFGPGTRLTVT.

The chain combines TRBV7-2 with TRBJ2-5; TRBD1 agrees at 7 bases. The CDR3 has 16 amino acids. Trimming removed 5 bases from V and 1 base from J; junction bases left unmatched: 10. Germline values: CDR1 SGHTA, CDR2 FQGNSA. The CDR3 loop reads CASSQGTGATQETQYF. For the CDR3, the DNA is TGTGCCAGCAGCCAGGGAACAGGGGCCACCCAAGAGACCCAGTACTTC.

This clonotype was found once. The chain uses TRBV25-1 and TRBJ1-6; a weak D match, TRBD1 (6 bases). The CDR3 loop spans 14 amino acids. Deletions cut 3 bases from V and 10 bases from J, with 13 bases between. The V gene's germline CDR1 is MGHDK and CDR2 SYGVNS. The CDR3 region is CASSEAQGPSPLHF. CDR3 coding DNA: TGTGCCAGCAGTGAGGCACAGGGACCCTCACCCCTCCACTTT.

This clonotype was observed at least ten times. The rearrangement links TRBV27 to TRBJ1-2; 9 bases map to TRBD1. The V gene's germline CDR1 is MNHEY and CDR2 SMNVEV (reference sequence). The CDR3 length is 15 residues. The V and J ends lost 0 bases and 4 bases, in that order; junction bases with no gene match: 3. The CDR3 region is CASSLSRGQGYGYTF. The CDR3 DNA follows: TGTGCCAGCAGTTTATCTCGGGGACAGGGCTATGGCTACACCTTC.

This clonotype has ten or more counts. V is TRBV20-1 and J is TRBJ2-5; a possible D gene is TRBD2 (5 bases). The germline gives CDR1 DFQATT, CDR2 SNEGSKA (reference sequence). This CDR3 has 13 residues. Trimming took off 3 bases at V and 2 bases at J, with 10 bases between the two ends. This CDR3 is CSASTGSQETQYF. CDR3 bases: TGCAGTGCTAGTACGGGGTCGCAAGAGACCCAGTACTTC.